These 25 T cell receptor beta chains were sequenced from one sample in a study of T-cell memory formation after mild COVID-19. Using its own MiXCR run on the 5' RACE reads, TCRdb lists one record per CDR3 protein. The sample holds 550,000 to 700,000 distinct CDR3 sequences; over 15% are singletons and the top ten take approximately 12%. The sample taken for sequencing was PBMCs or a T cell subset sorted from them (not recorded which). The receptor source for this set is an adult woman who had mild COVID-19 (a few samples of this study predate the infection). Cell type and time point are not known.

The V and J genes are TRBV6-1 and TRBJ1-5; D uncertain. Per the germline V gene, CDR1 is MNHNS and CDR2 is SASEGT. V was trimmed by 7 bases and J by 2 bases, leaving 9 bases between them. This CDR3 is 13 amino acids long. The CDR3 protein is CASTWAGNQPQHF. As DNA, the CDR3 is TGTGCCAGCACCTGGGCGGGCAATCAGCCCCAGCATTTT.

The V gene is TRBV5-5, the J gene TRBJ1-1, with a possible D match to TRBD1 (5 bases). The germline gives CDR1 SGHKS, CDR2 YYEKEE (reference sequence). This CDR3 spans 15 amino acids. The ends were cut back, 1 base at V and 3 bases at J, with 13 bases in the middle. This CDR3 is CASSLLGVLDTEAFF. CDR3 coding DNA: TGTGCCAGCAGCTTGTTGGGGGTCCTGGACACTGAAGCTTTCTTT.

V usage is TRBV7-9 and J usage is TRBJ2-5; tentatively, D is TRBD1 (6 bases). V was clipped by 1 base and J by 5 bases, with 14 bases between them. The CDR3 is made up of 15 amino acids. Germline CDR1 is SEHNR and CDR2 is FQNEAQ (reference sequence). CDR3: CASSLVPDSRETQYF. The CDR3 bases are TGTGCCAGCAGCTTAGTCCCGGACAGCCGGGAGACCCAGTACTTC.

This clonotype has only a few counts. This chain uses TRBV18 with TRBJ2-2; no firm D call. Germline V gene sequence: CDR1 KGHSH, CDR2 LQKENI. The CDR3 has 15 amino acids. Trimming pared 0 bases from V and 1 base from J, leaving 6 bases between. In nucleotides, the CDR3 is TGTGCCAGCTCACCACCATCAGGGAACACCGGGGAGCTGTTTTTT. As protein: CASSPPSGNTGELFF.

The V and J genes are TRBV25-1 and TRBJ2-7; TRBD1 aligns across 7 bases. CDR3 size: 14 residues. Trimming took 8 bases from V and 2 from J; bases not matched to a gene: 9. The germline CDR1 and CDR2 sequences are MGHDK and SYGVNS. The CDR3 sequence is CASGPGTDTYEQYF. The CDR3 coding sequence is TGTGCCAGCGGGCCCGGGACAGACACCTACGAGCAGTACTTC.

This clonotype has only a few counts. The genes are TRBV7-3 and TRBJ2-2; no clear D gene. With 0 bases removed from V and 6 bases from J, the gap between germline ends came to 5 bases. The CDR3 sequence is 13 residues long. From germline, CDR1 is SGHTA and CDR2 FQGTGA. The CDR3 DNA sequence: TGTGCCAGCAGCTTAACGGTACCCGGGGAGCTGTTTTTT. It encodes CASSLTVPGELFF.

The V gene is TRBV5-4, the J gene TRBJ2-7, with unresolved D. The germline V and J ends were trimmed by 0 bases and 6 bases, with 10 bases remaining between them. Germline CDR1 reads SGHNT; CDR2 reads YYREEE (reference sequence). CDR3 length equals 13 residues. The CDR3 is CASSLGVGGEQYF. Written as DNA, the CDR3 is TGTGCCAGCAGCTTGGGTGTTGGCGGCGAGCAGTACTTC.

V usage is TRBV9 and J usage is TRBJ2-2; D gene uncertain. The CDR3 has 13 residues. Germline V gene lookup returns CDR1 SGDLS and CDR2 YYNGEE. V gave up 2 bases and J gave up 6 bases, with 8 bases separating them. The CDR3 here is CASSVNVPGELFF. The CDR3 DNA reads TGTGCCAGCAGCGTCAATGTTCCCGGGGAGCTGTTTTTT. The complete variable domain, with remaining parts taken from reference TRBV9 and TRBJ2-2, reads DSGVTQTPKHLITATGQRVTLRCSPRSGDLSVYWYQQSLDQGLQFLIQYYNGEERAKGNILERFSAQQFPDLHSELNLSSLELGDSALYFCASSVNVPGELFFGEGSRLTVL.

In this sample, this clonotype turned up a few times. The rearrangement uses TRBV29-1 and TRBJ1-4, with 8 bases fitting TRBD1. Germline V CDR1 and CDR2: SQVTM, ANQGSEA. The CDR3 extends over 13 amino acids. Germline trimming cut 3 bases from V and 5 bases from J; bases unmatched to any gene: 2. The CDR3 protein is CSVETGENEKLFF. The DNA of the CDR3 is TGCAGCGTTGAGACAGGGGAGAATGAAAAACTGTTTTTT.

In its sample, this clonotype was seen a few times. The CDR3 loop reads CASSPMGNRPEAFF. The CDR3 bases are TGTGCCAGCAGCCCCATGGGGAATAGACCCGAAGCTTTCTTT. The chain links TRBV6-5 to TRBJ1-1, with D unclear. Trimming left V 6 bases short and J 8 bases short, with 19 bases between. The length of the CDR3 is 14 residues. Looked up from germline, CDR1 is MNHEY and CDR2 is SVGAGI.

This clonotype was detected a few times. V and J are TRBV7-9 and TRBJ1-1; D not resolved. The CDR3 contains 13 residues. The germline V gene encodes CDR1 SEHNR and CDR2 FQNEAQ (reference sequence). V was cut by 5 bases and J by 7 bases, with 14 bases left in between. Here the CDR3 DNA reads TGTGCCAGCAGCAACTTAGGGTCAGTTGAAGCTTTCTTT. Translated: CASSNLGSVEAFF.

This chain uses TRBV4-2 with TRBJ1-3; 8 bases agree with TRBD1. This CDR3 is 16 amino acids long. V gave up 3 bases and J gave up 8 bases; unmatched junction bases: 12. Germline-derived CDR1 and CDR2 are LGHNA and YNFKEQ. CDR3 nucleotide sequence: TGTGCCAGCAGCCAGATACCGACAGGGGCGAGGGACACCATATATTTT. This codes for CASSQIPTGARDTIYF.

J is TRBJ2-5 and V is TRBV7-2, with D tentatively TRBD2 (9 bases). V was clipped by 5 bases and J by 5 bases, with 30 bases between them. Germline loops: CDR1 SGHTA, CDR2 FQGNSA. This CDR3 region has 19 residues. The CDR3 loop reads CASSEPDRAVSGSRETQYF. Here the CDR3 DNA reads TGTGCCAGCAGCGAACCGGACAGGGCGGTTAGCGGGAGTAGGGAGACCCAGTACTTC.

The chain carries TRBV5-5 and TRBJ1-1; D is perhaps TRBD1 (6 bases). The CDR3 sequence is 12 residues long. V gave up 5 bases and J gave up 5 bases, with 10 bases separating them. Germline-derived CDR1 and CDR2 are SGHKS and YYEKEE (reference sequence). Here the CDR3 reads CASSIQGTEAFF. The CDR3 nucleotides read TGTGCCAGCAGTATCCAGGGGACTGAAGCTTTCTTT.

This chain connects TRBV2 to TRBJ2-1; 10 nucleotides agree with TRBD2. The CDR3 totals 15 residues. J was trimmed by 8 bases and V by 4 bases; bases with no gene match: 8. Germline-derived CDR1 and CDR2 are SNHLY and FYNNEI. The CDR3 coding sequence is TGTGCCAGCAGTGTGCAGCGGGGGGGCGTGGATGAGCAGTTCTTC. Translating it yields CASSVQRGGVDEQFF. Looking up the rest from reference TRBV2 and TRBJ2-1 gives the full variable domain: EPEVTQTPSHQVTQMGQEVILRCVPISNHLYFYWYRQILGQKVEFLVSFYNNEISEKSEIFDDQFSVERPDGSNFTLKIRSTKLEDSAMYFCASSVQRGGVDEQFFGPGTRLTVL.

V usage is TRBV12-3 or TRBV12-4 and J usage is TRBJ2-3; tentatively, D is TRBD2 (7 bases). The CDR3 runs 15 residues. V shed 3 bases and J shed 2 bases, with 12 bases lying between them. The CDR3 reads CASSLIRGATDTQYF. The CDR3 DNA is TGTGCCAGCAGTTTGATCCGGGGGGCCACAGATACGCAGTATTTT.

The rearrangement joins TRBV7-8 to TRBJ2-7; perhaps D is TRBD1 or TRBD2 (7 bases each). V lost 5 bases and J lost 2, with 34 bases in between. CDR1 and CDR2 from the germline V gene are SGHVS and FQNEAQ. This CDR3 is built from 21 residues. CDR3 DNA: TGTGCCAGCAGCCTAATCCCCAGGGGGGACGCGCGGCTAGCGGTTACCTACGAGCAGTACTTC. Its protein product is CASSLIPRGDARLAVTYEQYF.

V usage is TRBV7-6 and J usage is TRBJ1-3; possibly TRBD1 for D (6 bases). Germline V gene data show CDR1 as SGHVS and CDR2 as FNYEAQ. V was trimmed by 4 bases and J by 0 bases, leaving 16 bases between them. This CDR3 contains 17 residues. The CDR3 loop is CASSSIDDRSSGNTIYF. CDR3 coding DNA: TGTGCCAGCAGCTCGATAGACGACAGGAGCTCTGGAAACACCATATATTTT. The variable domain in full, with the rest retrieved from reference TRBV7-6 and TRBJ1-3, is GAGVSQSPRYKVTKRGQDVALRCDPISGHVSLYWYRQALGQGPEFLTYFNYEAQQDKSGLPNDRFSAERPEGSISTLTIQRTEQRDSAMYRCASSSIDDRSSGNTIYFGEGSWLTVV.

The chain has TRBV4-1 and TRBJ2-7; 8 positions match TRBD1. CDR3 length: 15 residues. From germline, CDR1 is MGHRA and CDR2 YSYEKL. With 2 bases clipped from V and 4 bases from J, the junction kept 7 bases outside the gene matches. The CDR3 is CASSQKETGAYEQYF. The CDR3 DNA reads TGCGCCAGCAGCCAAAAAGAGACAGGGGCTTACGAGCAGTACTTC.

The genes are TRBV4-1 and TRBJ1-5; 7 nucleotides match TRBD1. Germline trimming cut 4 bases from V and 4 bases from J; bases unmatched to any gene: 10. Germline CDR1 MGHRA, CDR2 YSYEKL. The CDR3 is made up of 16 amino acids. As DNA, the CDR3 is TGCGCCAGCAGCCCTTGGGGACAGTCCGCGAATCAGCCCCAGCATTTT. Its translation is CASSPWGQSANQPQHF.

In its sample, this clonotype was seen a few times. The CDR3 reads CASSQPRGLYMQFF. As DNA, the CDR3 is TGCGCCAGCAGCCAACCGCGAGGACTTTACATGCAGTTCTTC. This chain joins TRBV4-1 and TRBJ2-1, with D possibly TRBD2 on 5 matching bases. The V gene's germline CDR1 is MGHRA and CDR2 YSYEKL. CDR3 length equals 14 residues. The ends were cut back, 2 bases at V and 12 bases at J, with 17 bases in the middle.

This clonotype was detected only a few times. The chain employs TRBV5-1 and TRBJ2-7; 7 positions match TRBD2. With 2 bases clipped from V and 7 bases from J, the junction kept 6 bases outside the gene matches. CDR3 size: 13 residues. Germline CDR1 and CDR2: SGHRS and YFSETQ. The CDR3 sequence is CASSLAGLKEQYF. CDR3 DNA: TGCGCCAGCAGCTTAGCGGGACTGAAGGAGCAGTACTTC.

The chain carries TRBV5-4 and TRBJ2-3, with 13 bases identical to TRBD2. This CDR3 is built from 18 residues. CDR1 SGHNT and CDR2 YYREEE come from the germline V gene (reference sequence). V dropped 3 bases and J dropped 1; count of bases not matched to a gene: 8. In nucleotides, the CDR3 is TGTGCCAGCAGCTCCGGACTAGCGGGGGCATTCGGCACAGATACGCAGTATTTT. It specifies CASSSGLAGAFGTDTQYF.

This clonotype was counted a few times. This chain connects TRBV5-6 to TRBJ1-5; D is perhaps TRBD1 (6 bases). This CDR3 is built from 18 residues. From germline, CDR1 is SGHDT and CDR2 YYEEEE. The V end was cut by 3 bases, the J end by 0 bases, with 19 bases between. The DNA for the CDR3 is TGTGCCAGCAGCTCACGAGGATCCAGGGGTTATAGCAATCAGCCCCAGCATTTT. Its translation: CASSSRGSRGYSNQPQHF.

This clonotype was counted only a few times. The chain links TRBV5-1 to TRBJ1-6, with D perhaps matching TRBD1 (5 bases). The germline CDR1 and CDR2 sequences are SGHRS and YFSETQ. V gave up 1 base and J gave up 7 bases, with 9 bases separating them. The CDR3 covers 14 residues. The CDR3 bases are TGCGCCAGCAGCTTGCCAGGGACGAATTCACCCCTCCACTTT. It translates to CASSLPGTNSPLHF.